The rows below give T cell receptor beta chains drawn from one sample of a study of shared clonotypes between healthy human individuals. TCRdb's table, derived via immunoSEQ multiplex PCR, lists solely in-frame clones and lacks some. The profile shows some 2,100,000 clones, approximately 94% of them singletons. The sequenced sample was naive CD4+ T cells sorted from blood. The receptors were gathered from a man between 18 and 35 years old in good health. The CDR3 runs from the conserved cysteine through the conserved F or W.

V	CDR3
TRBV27	CASRDPLGYEQYF
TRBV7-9	CASSVATRETQYF
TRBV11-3	CASSLGGQGRYNEQFF
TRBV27	CASRLQTVSGEKLFF
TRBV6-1	CASRTSGAYEQYF
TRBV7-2	CASSQFERQYF
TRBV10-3	CAISSGLDGEQYF
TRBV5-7	CASSLIPRDTNYEQYF
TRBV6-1	CASSEVAGALYEQYF
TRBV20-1	CSPSEGSQQYF
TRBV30	CAWSLTIETQYF
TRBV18	CASSPPSGIHEQYF
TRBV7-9	CASSLVERGPIQETQYF
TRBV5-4	CASSLTGIDTQYF
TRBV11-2	CASSFRKPGLAFGGELFF
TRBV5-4	CASSLSLHNEQFF
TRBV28	CASSIRDRESSYNSPLHF
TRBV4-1	CASSQVEGGPSSDTQYF
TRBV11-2	CASTRVAGGLYEQYF
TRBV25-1	CASSEGAGRLNNEQFF
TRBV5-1	CASSQEGVNEQFF
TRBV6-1	CASSEGGGSYEQYF
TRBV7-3	CASSPSAGGPKDTQYF
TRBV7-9	CASSTYNEQFF
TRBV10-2	CASSESSSGLGGDTQYF
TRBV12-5	CASGLVPREGTSGNTIYF
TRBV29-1	CSVVPSGRTYNEQFF
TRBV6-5	CASSLTGLDSPLHF
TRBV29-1	CSVVPGPYEQYF
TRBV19	CASSVDRGRQPQHF
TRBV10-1	CASSPGLAGGYEQYF
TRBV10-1	CASSDQVGETQYF
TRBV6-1	CASSKGQNTGELFF
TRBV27	CASSPGLAHEQYF
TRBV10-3	CAINRQEYGYTF
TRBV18	CASSAIYEQYF
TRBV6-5	CASSRKNTEAFF
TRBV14	CASSQVTNTIYF
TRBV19	CASSRAGPRGHQPQHF
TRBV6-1	CASSESWTPVQPQHF
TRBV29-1	CSVRLAGDTGELFF
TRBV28	CASSSGQAGYTF
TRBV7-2	CASSLPRAEFQYF
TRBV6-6	CASSYSGRTLHF
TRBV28	CASSSADSLKTYGYTF
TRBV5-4	CASSLMGGSSYNEQFF
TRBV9	CASSAGHLNTEAFF
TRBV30	CAWSSTGSKREKLFF
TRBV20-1	CSAYSYGYTF
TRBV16	CASSPSGQGVVETQYF
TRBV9	CASSVEPRTGKETQYF
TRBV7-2	CASSAGQGFPGELFF
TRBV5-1	CASSPTGSWEGETQYF
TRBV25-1	CASSDLPGGSYEQYF
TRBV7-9	CASSLGDRGISYEQFF
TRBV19	CASSTNRASYQPQHF
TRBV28	CASSSSSLGSSAETQYF
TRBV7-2	CASSGTGVYYGYTF
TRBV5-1	CASSLNLDTVSEQYF